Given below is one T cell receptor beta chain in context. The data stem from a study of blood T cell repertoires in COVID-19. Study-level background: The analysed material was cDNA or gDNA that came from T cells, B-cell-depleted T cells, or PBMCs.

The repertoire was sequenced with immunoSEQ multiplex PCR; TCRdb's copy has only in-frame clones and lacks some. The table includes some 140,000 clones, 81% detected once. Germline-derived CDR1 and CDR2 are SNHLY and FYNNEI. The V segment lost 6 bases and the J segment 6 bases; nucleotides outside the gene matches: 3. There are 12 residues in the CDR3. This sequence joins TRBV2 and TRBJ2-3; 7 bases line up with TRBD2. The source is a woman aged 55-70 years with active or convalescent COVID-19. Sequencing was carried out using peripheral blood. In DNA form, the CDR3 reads TGTGCCAGCAGGTTGGGGGGGGATACGCAGTATTTT. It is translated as CASRLGGDTQYF.